What follows is one T cell receptor beta chain and its context. Aged about 6 to 90, donors were systemically healthy Caucasians from Russia. The total RNA that was extracted per sample amounted to at least 5 micrograms. Then a second PCR, running about 7 to 11 cycles, was carried out with a sample-barcoded 5' primer and a J-beta primer mix. TCRdb passed the 5' RACE reads through MiXCR, listing each CDR3 protein once. The data show roughly 2 million distinct CDR3 sequences, around 48% seen once. The sample is drawn from a study of blood T cells in healthy people across ages. Study background: When template switching was applied, about one barcoded beta molecule was captured per two T cells.

The V gene's germline CDR1 is KGHDR and CDR2 SFDVKD. Between the trimmed V and J ends, which lost 5 bases and 2 bases, there was a span of 14 bases. The CDR3 is 15 amino acids. This TCR derives from a woman between 35 and 50 years old in good health. Material: blood. The chain links TRBV24-1 to TRBJ1-2; D is perhaps TRBD1 (5 bases). CDR3 sequence: CATSASGRDNYGYTF. In DNA, the CDR3 is TGTGCCACCAGTGCCTCGGGGCGGGACAACTATGGCTACACCTTC.